This record looks at one T cell receptor beta chain sequence and its context. TCRdb's copy holds only in-frame clones and misses some; the assay was immunoSEQ multiplex PCR. The table has about 170,000 clones, roughly 91% seen once; the top ten hold approximately 1.5%. Germline values: CDR1 SGDLS, CDR2 YYNGEE. The CDR3 spans 15 residues. Trimming took 3 bases from V and 8 from J; bases not matched to a gene: 8. The data originate from a study of control samples from healthy donors and cancer patients. The sample consisted of blood. This sequence was found in a woman aged 30 to 39 in good health. This rearrangement joins TRBV9 to TRBJ1-4; 9 bases fit TRBD1. The CDR3 region has the DNA TGTGCCAGCAGCGAAAAACAGGGGGCGGGGGAAAAACTGTTTTTT. Amino acids: CASSEKQGAGEKLFF.